These 30 T cell receptor beta chains came from one sample sequenced in a study of T cell responses to AZD1222 COVID-19 vaccine. Sequenced by immunoSEQ multiplex PCR; TCRdb stores in-frame clones only, minus some. The data hold 140,000 to 150,000 clones, with roughly 90% observed a single time. The sample consisted of peripheral blood, taken on day 0 of AZD1222 vaccination. These receptors came from an adult in good health.

This clone was recorded only once. The CDR3 bases are TGTGCCAGCAGTGAAAACACGGGCTTCTACACCTTC. The encoded protein is CASSENTGFYTF. V usage is TRBV6-1 and J usage is TRBJ1-2; D uncertain. CDR3 size: 12 residues. CDR1 and CDR2 from the germline V gene are MNHNS and SASEGT. V dropped 2 bases and J dropped 10 bases, with 11 bases sitting between them.

The V call is TRBV7-8, the J call TRBJ1-1; 7 nucleotides agree with TRBD1. The ends lost 5 bases at V and 1 base at J; junction bases unmatched: 10. The CDR3 is 16 residues long. Per the germline V gene, CDR1 is SGHVS and CDR2 is FQNEAQ. CDR3 nucleotides: TGTGCCAGCAGCCTAACCGCCCGGACAGGGAACACTGAAGCTTTCTTT. Amino acids: CASSLTARTGNTEAFF.

J is TRBJ2-2 and V is TRBV27; perhaps TRBD2 as D (5 bases). The germline gives CDR1 MNHEY, CDR2 SMNVEV (reference sequence). Trimming cost V 7 bases and J 6 bases, with 6 bases left between them. CDR3 size: 11 residues. The CDR3 protein is CASTGAGELFF. DNA of the CDR3: TGTGCCAGCACCGGGGCCGGGGAGCTGTTTTTT.

The chain links TRBV3-1 (or the pseudogene TRBV3-2) to TRBJ2-1, with 7 positions matching TRBD2. Germline trimming cut 3 bases from V and 9 bases from J; bases unmatched to any gene: 8. There are 14 residues in the CDR3. Germline CDR1 and CDR2: LGHDT and YNNKEL (reference sequence). CDR3 loop: CASSQGTTRREQFF. The DNA of the CDR3 is TGTGCCAGCAGCCAGGGGACTACTCGACGTGAGCAGTTCTTC.

The chain couples TRBV6-5 to TRBJ2-2; D not certain. The germline V and J ends were trimmed by 6 bases and 9 bases, with 17 bases remaining between them. The CDR3 sequence is 14 residues long. CDR1 and CDR2 from the germline V gene are MNHEY and SVGAGI. CDR3 sequence (DNA): TGTGCCAGCAGCACCCTAAGAGCTGGTCGGGAGCTGTTTTTT. Translated, it gives CASSTLRAGRELFF.

The chain has TRBV6-5 and TRBJ2-2; TRBD2 is a possible D gene (5 bases). V dropped 6 bases and J dropped 8 bases, with 16 bases sitting between them. Looked up from germline, CDR1 is MNHEY and CDR2 is SVGAGI. The CDR3 runs to 14 residues. The CDR3 DNA reads TGTGCCAGCAGGGAGGCGTCGGGCCCGGGGGAGCTGTTTTTT. It codes for CASREASGPGELFF.

This chain uses TRBV6-2 or TRBV6-3 with TRBJ1-2; possible D gene TRBD1, 5 bases. The CDR3 has 12 amino acids. The germline V gene encodes CDR1 MNHEY and CDR2 SVGEGT. V was clipped by 5 bases and J by 5 bases, with 9 bases between them. This CDR3 is CASSDGGYGYTF. CDR3 in DNA: TGTGCCAGCAGTGACGGGGGGTATGGCTACACCTTC.

The CDR3 loop reads CASSPRQGQPQHF. The CDR3 bases are TGTGCCAGCAGCCCCAGACAGGGTCAGCCCCAGCATTTT. This chain joins TRBV6-2 or TRBV6-3 and TRBJ1-5; 7 bases align to TRBD1. With V trimmed by 6 bases and J by 6 bases, 5 bases remained unmatched. This CDR3 is built from 13 residues. Germline V gene data show CDR1 as MNHEY and CDR2 as SVGEGT.

This rearrangement joins TRBV7-8 to TRBJ2-7, with D possibly being TRBD1 (6 bases). V lost 1 base and J lost 2, with 15 bases in between. The CDR3 consists of 16 residues. Per germline, CDR1 SGHVS and CDR2 FQNEAQ. The CDR3 protein is CASSLEATGKTYEQYF. CDR3 coding DNA: TGTGCCAGCAGCTTAGAGGCGACAGGTAAAACCTACGAGCAGTACTTC.

The chain employs TRBV5-4 and TRBJ1-1, with TRBD1 identical over 8 bases. CDR1 is SGHNT, CDR2 YYREEE, per germline (reference sequence). J lost 4 bases, V lost 4 bases, and 9 bases had no gene match. The CDR3 loop spans 15 amino acids. The CDR3 is CASSTKQGGGTEAFF. DNA of the CDR3: TGTGCCAGCAGCACCAAACAGGGGGGTGGCACTGAAGCTTTCTTT.

The chain employs TRBV9 and TRBJ2-3, with unresolved D. The germline V and J ends were trimmed by 0 bases and 2 bases, with 7 bases remaining between them. The CDR3 runs to 14 residues. Germline CDR1 reads SGDLS; CDR2 reads YYNGEE. CDR3 DNA: TGTGCCAGCAGCGTAGAGCCTTCCACAGATACGCAGTATTTT. The encoded protein is CASSVEPSTDTQYF.

The genes are TRBV7-2 and TRBJ1-5; D is undetermined. Per the germline V gene, CDR1 is SGHTA and CDR2 is FQGNSA. Trimming took off 1 base at V and 4 bases at J, with 14 bases between the two ends. CDR3 size: 16 residues. The CDR3 is CASSLGDKSDNQPQHF. CDR3 DNA sequence: TGTGCCAGCAGCTTAGGTGACAAGAGCGATAATCAGCCCCAGCATTTT.

The chain combines TRBV30 with TRBJ1-6; TRBD1 matches 8 bases. The CDR3 has 13 amino acids. Germline assignment: CDR1 GTSNPN and CDR2 SVGIG (reference sequence). V shed 2 bases, J shed 11 bases, and the junction held 5 bases outside the gene matches. This CDR3 reads CAWSPGQGAPLHF. The CDR3 DNA sequence: TGTGCCTGGAGTCCAGGACAGGGCGCACCCCTCCACTTT.

CDR3 loop: CASSLGGLYYEQYF. In DNA, the CDR3 is TGCGCCAGCAGCTTGGGCGGCCTATACTACGAGCAGTACTTC. The chain recombines TRBV5-1 with TRBJ2-7; D ambiguous. CDR1 is SGHRS, CDR2 YFSETQ, per germline. There are 14 residues in the CDR3. The germline V and J ends were trimmed by 0 bases and 3 bases, with 10 bases remaining between them.

This rearrangement joins TRBV14 to TRBJ2-1; TRBD1 aligns across 7 bases. V shed 3 bases, J shed 8 bases, and the junction held 7 bases outside the gene matches. Germline V gene sequence: CDR1 SGHDN, CDR2 FVKESK. CDR3 length: 14 residues. CDR3 coding DNA: TGTGCCAGCAGCCAGGCCATAGGGGGCGATGAGCAGTTCTTC. Translated: CASSQAIGGDEQFF.

This sequence joins TRBV12-3 or TRBV12-4 and TRBJ2-1; D gene ambiguous. V lost 6 bases to trimming and J lost 2 bases, with 8 bases between them. The length of the CDR3 is 13 residues. The CDR3 here is CASSNTPYNEQFF. The CDR3 DNA sequence: TGTGCCAGCAGCAACACTCCCTACAATGAGCAGTTCTTC.

The chain recombines TRBV7-2 with TRBJ2-5; tentative D call: TRBD2 (6 bases). From germline, CDR1 is SGHTA and CDR2 FQGNSA. CDR3 length equals 13 residues. V lost 5 bases and J lost 1, with 8 bases in between. CDR3 sequence (DNA): TGTGCCAGCAGCGGCGGGGTCCAAGAGACCCAGTACTTC. Amino acids: CASSGGVQETQYF.

J is TRBJ2-1 and V is TRBV20-1; D not certain. The germline V gene encodes CDR1 DFQATT and CDR2 SNEGSKA (reference sequence). The germline V and J ends were trimmed by 4 bases and 3 bases, with 4 bases remaining between them. This CDR3 region has 11 residues. CDR3 region: CSAKSYNEQFF. CDR3 in DNA: TGCAGTGCTAAGAGCTACAATGAGCAGTTCTTC.

CDR3 in DNA: TGTGCCAGCAGTTACGACAGGGCCTATGGCTACACCTTC. Translating it yields CASSYDRAYGYTF. V and J are TRBV6-5 and TRBJ1-2, with 7 positions matching TRBD1. This CDR3 spans 13 amino acids. CDR1 MNHEY and CDR2 SVGAGI come from the germline V gene. V gave up 2 bases and J gave up 4 bases; unmatched junction bases: 1.

This chain connects TRBV5-4 to TRBJ2-3; perhaps TRBD2 as D (6 bases). Germline V gene lookup returns CDR1 SGHNT and CDR2 YYREEE (reference sequence). This CDR3 has 14 residues. Trimming left V 3 bases short and J 6 bases short, with 14 bases between. The CDR3 DNA reads as TGTGCCAGCAGCTCGCGGACTATTAGGGATACGCAGTATTTT. Protein product: CASSSRTIRDTQYF.

The gene calls are TRBV10-3 and TRBJ2-7; a possible D gene is TRBD1 (6 bases). Germline loops: CDR1 ENHRY, CDR2 SYGVKD. Trimming took 6 bases from V and 3 from J, leaving 12 bases between them. The CDR3 sequence is 13 residues long. The CDR3 is CAISTGQHYEQYF. The CDR3 DNA reads TGTGCCATCAGCACGGGACAACACTACGAGCAGTACTTC.

The chain uses TRBV6-5 and TRBJ2-7; 7 bases are shared with TRBD1. The ends lost 4 bases at V and 6 bases at J; junction bases unmatched: 3. This CDR3 is 12 amino acids long. Germline V lookup: CDR1 MNHEY, CDR2 SVGAGI. The CDR3 DNA is TGTGCCAGCAGTTTTCGGACAGGCGAGCAGTACTTC. This encodes CASSFRTGEQYF.

The chain recombines TRBV25-1 with TRBJ1-6; tentative D call: TRBD1 (6 bases). V lost 1 base to trimming and J lost 10 bases, with 14 bases between them. The germline gives CDR1 MGHDK, CDR2 SYGVNS. The CDR3 consists of 15 residues. CDR3 region: CASSELGAQGSPLHF. The CDR3 DNA follows: TGTGCCAGCAGTGAATTGGGGGCGCAGGGATCACCCCTCCACTTT.

The count of this clone is one. The chain recombines TRBV4-1 with TRBJ1-1; D is perhaps TRBD1 (5 bases). The CDR3 has 13 amino acids. V lost 0 bases and J lost 3, with 5 bases in between. The germline V gene encodes CDR1 MGHRA and CDR2 YSYEKL. CDR3 sequence reads: CASSQETDTEAFF. The CDR3 DNA reads TGCGCCAGCAGCCAAGAGACAGACACTGAAGCTTTCTTT.

This clone was counted once. This sequence joins TRBV12-3 or TRBV12-4 and TRBJ2-1; D is undetermined. V lost 2 bases and J lost 9, with 11 bases in between. The CDR3 consists of 13 residues. CDR3 DNA: TGTGCCAGCAGTTTACTCGGTGTGGGTGAGCAGTTCTTC. This codes for CASSLLGVGEQFF.

This chain connects TRBV14 to TRBJ2-1; the match to TRBD2 covers 9 bases. The CDR3 covers 18 residues. Germline V gene data show CDR1 as SGHDN and CDR2 as FVKESK. Trimming cost V 1 base and J 2 bases; bases outside gene matches: 9. The CDR3 region has the DNA TGTGCCAGCAGCCAAGGAAGACTAGCGGCCCAAACCTACAATGAGCAGTTCTTC. It specifies CASSQGRLAAQTYNEQFF.

V usage is TRBV12-5 and J usage is TRBJ1-2; 9 bases are shared with TRBD1. This CDR3 has 15 residues. Germline trimming cut 5 bases from V and 7 bases from J; bases unmatched to any gene: 11. The V gene's germline CDR1 is LGHNT and CDR2 FRNRAP. The CDR3 bases are TGTGCTAGTGGTCCGAACCGGGACAGGGAAGGTGGCTACACCTTC. Amino acids: CASGPNRDREGGYTF.

The chain couples TRBV28 to TRBJ1-4; D is undetermined. The CDR3 totals 14 residues. V was cut by 4 bases and J by 2 bases, with 8 bases left in between. CDR1 is MDHEN, CDR2 SYDVKM, per germline. In nucleotides, the CDR3 is TGTGCCAGCAGTTCGGGGTCGACTAATGAAAAACTGTTTTTT. Amino acid sequence: CASSSGSTNEKLFF. Together with reference TRBV28 and TRBJ1-4, the CDR3 gives the full variable domain: DVKVTQSSRYLVKRTGEKVFLECVQDMDHENMFWYRQDPGLGLRLIYFSYDVKMKEKGDIPEGYSVSREKKERFSLILESASTNQTSMYLCASSSGSTNEKLFFGSGTQLSVL.

The chain carries TRBV18 and TRBJ2-1; D is perhaps TRBD2 (5 bases). This CDR3 has 12 amino acids. The V end was cut by 4 bases, the J end by 10 bases, with 11 bases between. From germline, CDR1 is KGHSH and CDR2 LQKENI. The CDR3 bases are TGTGCCAGCTCACGGGCGGGTCCGGAGCAGTTCTTC. It encodes CASSRAGPEQFF.

The chain carries TRBV5-6 and TRBJ2-7, with D unresolved. The CDR3 is made up of 13 amino acids. Trimming removed 4 bases at V and 3 bases at J, with 11 bases between. The germline gives CDR1 SGHDT, CDR2 YYEEEE. The CDR3 coding sequence is TGTGCCAGCAGCCGTACCAGCGTCTACGAGCAGTACTTC. Protein product: CASSRTSVYEQYF.